The count of the clone carrying this TCR beta chain is one. The data belong to a study of blood T cell repertoires in COVID-19. Study context: From the United States, Italy and Spain came samples of acute and convalescent COVID-19.

The CDR3 length is 15 residues. Germline V CDR1 and CDR2: SGHKS, YYEKEE (reference sequence). Germline trimming cut 4 bases from V and 6 bases from J; bases unmatched to any gene: 9. The data were produced by immunoSEQ multiplex PCR, yet TCRdb's version contains in-frame clones alone and is incomplete. The sample contains fewer than 500,000 clones, roughly four fifths of which appear only once. This receptor was taken from a human donor with acute or convalescent COVID-19. The donor label of this sample is uncertain. Sequenced input: peripheral blood. The chain employs TRBV5-5 and TRBJ2-1, with 8 bases identical to TRBD2. CDR3 sequence reads: CASSAGLASINEQFF. Here the CDR3 DNA reads TGTGCCAGCAGCGCCGGACTAGCCTCCATCAATGAGCAGTTCTTC.